Following are 2 T cell receptor beta chains from one sample sequenced in a study of blood T cell repertoires in COVID-19. Method: immunoSEQ multiplex PCR; TCRdb's copy keeps in-frame clones and lacks some. The table records roughly 160,000 clones, less than 85% of them present only once. The specimen was peripheral blood. These receptors all come from a woman older than 75 with active or convalescent COVID-19.

The count of this clone is one. The gene calls are TRBV11-3 and TRBJ2-7, with 10 bases lining up with TRBD1. This CDR3 has 15 residues. Germline lookup yields CDR1 SGHNT and CDR2 YENEEA. V was clipped by 5 bases and J by 5 bases; unmatched bases: 9. DNA of the CDR3: TGTGCCAGCAGCCAGGACGGGACAGGGGTCCACGAGCAGTACTTC. This encodes CASSQDGTGVHEQYF.

J is TRBJ1-1 and V is TRBV7-9; D is uncertain. CDR3 length: 12 residues. V was shortened by 0 bases and J by 6 bases, with 5 bases between the two germline ends. Looked up from germline, CDR1 is SEHNR and CDR2 is FQNEAQ (reference sequence). The CDR3 loop reads CASSLAEAEAFF. DNA of the CDR3: TGTGCCAGCAGCTTAGCGGAGGCTGAAGCTTTCTTT.